The present entry profiles one T cell receptor beta chain with its context. Its antigen is not known. Germline V gene sequence: CDR1 MDHEN, CDR2 SYDVKM. V was shortened by 2 bases and J by 2 bases, with 7 bases between the two germline ends. The CDR3 is 15 amino acids. This specimen comes from a study of cytomegalovirus exposure and HLA in healthy donors. PCR amplification relied on 60 Vbeta primers (plus 13 Jbeta primers). Original methodology: Tens of millions of unique TCR beta chains, 8.5 million to 14 million shared, were counted in a later analysis. TCRdb keeps only in-frame clones here, not all; method: immunoSEQ multiplex PCR. From that table come the V and J calls and clone size; the DNA was used to work out D and trimming. Of approximately 110,000 clones in the sample, around 83% were seen once. Study results and caveats: Highly shared variants forming one cluster were likely a sequencing artifact. Cytomegalovirus status was reportedly diagnosed by the classifier with high sensitivity and specificity. Researchers reported that a few CMV-associated chains were confirmed in vitro as CMV antigen-specific.

The V call is TRBV28, the J call TRBJ2-6, with a tentative D call TRBD2 (5 bases). Sequencing was performed on PBMCs. The receptor comes from a man aged 25-40 years in good health and CMV-seropositive. The CDR3 nucleotides are TGTGCCAGCAGTTTAATGAGGGCTGGGGCCAACGTCCTGACTTTC. Its protein product is CASSLMRAGANVLTF.